This TCR beta chain derives from a study of T cell responses to AZD1222 COVID-19 vaccine. Study-level findings and limits: An increase in Spike-specific TCR breadth and depth was observed after two AZD1222 doses. Recipients of AZD1222 seropositive at baseline numbered only 6 or 7.

This clone occurred once. Its antigen is not known. The table came from immunoSEQ multiplex PCR; TCRdb's copy has only in-frame clones and leaves some out. The sample contains about 120,000 clones, roughly nine tenths of which appear only once. J gave up 5 bases and V 4 bases, and 10 bases lay outside the gene matches. The CDR3 spans 15 residues. The V gene's germline CDR1 is SGHRS and CDR2 YFSETQ. The sequence was obtained from an adult who received the AZD1222 COVID-19 vaccine. The material sequenced was peripheral blood, taken 28 days after the second AZD1222 dose. V is TRBV5-1 and J is TRBJ1-2, with TRBD1 identical over 8 bases. CDR3 DNA: TGCGCCAGCAGCCAGGCCGGGACAGGAGGTTATGGCTACACCTTC. Encoded protein: CASSQAGTGGYGYTF.